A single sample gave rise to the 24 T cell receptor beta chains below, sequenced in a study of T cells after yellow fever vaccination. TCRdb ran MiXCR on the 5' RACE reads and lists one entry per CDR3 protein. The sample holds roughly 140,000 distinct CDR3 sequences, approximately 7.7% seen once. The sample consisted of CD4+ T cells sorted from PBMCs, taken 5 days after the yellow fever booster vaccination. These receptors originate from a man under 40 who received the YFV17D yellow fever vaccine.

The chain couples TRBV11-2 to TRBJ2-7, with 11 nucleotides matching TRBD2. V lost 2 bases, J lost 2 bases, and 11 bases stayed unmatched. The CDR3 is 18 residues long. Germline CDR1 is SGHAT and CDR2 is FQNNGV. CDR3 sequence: CASSLRLASGRKTYEQYF. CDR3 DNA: TGTGCCAGCAGCTTAAGGTTGGCTAGCGGGAGGAAGACCTACGAGCAGTACTTC.

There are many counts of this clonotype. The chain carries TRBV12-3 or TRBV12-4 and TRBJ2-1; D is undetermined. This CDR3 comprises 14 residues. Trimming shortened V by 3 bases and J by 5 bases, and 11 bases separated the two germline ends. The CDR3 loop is CASSFNVRNNEQFF. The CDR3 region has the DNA TGTGCCAGCAGTTTCAACGTAAGGAACAATGAGCAGTTCTTC.

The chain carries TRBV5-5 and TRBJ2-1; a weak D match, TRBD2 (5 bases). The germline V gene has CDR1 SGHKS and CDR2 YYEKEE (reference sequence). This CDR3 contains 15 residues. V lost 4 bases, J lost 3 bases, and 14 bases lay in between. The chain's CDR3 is CASSRGLPGYNEQFF. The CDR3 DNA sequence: TGTGCCAGCAGCCGCGGACTCCCCGGCTACAATGAGCAGTTCTTC.

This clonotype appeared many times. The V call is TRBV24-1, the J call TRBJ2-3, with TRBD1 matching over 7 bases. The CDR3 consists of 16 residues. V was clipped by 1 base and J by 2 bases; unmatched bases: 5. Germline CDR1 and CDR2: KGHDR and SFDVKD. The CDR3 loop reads CATSDFRDSLTDTQYF. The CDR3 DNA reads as TGTGCCACCAGTGATTTCCGGGACAGCCTCACAGATACGCAGTATTTT.

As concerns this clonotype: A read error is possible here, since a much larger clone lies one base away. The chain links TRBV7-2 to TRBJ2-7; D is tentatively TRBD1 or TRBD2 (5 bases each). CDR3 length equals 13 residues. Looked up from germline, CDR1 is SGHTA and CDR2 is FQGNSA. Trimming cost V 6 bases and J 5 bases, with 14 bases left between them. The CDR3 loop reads CTSSRTRGDEQYF. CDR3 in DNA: TGTACCAGCAGTCGTACGAGGGGAGACGAGCAGTACTTC.

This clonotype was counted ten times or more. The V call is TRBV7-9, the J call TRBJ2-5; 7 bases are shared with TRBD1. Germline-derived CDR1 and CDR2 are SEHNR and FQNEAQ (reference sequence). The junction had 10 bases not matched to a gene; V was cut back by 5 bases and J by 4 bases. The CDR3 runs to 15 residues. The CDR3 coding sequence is TGTGCCAGCAGCATAACGACAGGGAAGGGAGAGACCCAGTACTTC. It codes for CASSITTGKGETQYF.

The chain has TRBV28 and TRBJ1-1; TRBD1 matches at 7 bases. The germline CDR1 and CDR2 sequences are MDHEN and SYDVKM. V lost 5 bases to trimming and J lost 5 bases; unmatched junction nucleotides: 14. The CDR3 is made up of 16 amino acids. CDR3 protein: CASSVSPDRVGTEAFF. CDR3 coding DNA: TGTGCCAGCAGTGTATCGCCTGACAGGGTTGGGACTGAAGCTTTCTTT.

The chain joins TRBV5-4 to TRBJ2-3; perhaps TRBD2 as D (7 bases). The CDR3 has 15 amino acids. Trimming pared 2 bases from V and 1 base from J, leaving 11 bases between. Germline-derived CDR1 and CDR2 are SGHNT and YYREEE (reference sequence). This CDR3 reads CASSLGGGRTDTQYF. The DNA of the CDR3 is TGTGCCAGCAGCTTAGGGGGAGGGCGCACAGATACGCAGTATTTT.

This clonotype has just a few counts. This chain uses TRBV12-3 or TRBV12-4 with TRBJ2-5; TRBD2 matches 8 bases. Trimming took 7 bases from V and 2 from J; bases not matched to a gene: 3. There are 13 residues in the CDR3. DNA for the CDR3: TGTGCCAGCAAAGCTAGCGGGCAAGAGACCCAGTACTTC. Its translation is CASKASGQETQYF.

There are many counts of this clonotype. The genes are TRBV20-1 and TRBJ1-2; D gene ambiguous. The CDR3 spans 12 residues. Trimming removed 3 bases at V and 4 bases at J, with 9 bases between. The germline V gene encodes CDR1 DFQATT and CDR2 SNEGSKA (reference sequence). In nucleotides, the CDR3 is TGCAGTGCTAGCTCCGGGAGCTATGGCTACACCTTC. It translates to CSASSGSYGYTF.

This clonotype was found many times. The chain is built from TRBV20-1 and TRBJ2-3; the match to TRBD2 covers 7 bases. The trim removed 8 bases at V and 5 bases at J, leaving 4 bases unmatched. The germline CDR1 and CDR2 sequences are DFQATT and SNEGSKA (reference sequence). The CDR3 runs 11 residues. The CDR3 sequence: CSLAELDTQYF. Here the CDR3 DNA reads TGCAGTCTAGCGGAACTAGATACGCAGTATTTT.

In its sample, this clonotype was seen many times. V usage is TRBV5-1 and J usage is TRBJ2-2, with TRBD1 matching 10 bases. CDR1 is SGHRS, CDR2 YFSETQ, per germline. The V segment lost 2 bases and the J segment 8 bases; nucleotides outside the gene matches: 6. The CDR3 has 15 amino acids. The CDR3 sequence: CASSFGQGGIGELFF. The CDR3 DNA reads TGCGCCAGCAGCTTCGGACAGGGGGGAATTGGGGAGCTGTTTTTT.

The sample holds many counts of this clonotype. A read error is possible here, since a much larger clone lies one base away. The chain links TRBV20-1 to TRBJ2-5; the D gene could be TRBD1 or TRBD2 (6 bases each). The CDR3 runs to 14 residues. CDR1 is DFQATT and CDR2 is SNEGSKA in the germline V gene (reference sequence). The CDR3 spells CSTRGGGNQETQYF. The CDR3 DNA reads TGCAGTACTAGAGGAGGGGGAAACCAAGAGACCCAGTACTTC.

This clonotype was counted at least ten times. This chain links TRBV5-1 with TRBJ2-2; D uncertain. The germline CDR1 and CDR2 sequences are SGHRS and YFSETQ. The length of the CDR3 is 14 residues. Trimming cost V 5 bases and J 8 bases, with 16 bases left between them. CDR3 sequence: CASRPSPGEGELFF. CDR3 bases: TGCGCCAGCAGACCCTCACCAGGTGAGGGGGAGCTGTTTTTT.

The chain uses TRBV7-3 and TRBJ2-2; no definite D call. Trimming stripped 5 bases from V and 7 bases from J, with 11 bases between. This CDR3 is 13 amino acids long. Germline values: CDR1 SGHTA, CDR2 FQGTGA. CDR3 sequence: CASSPTWLGELFF. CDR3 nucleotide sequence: TGTGCCAGCAGCCCTACTTGGCTCGGGGAGCTGTTTTTT.

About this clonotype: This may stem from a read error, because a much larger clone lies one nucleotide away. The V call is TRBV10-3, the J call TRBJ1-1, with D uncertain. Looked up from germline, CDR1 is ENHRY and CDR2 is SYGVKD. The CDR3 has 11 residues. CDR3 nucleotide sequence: TGTTCCATCAGGAGAAACACTGAAGCTTTCTTT. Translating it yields CSIRRNTEAFF.

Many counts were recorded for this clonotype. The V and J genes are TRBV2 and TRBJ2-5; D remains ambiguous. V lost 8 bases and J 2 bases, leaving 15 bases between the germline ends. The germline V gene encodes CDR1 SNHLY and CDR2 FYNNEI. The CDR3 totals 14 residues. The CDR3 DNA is TGTGCCAGCTGTAAAGGTCTACCGCAAGAGACCCAGTACTTC. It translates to CASCKGLPQETQYF.

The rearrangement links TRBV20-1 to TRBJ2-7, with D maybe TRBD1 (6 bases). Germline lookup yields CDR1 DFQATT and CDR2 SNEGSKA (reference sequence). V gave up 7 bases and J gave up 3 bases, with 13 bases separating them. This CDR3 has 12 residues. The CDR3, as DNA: TGCAGTGGTACTCAGGGGTACTACGAGCAGTACTTC. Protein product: CSGTQGYYEQYF.

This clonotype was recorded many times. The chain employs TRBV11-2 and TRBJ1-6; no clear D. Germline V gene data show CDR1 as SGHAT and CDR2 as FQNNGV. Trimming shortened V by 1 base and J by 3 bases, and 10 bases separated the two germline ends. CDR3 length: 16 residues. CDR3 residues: CASSLAATFYNSPLHF. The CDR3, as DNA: TGTGCCAGCAGCTTAGCTGCTACCTTCTATAATTCACCCCTCCACTTT. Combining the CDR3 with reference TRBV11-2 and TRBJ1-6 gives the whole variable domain EAGVAQSPRYKIIEKRQSVAFWCNPISGHATLYWYQQILGQGPKLLIQFQNNGVVDDSQLPKDRFSAERLKGVDSTLKIQPAKLEDSAVYLCASSLAATFYNSPLHFGNGTRLTVT.

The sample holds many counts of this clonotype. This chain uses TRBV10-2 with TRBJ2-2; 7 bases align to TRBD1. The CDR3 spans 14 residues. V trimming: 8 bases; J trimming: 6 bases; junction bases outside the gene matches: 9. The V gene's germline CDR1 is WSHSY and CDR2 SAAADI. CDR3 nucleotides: TGCGCCAGCGGTCGACAGGGAAAGCCCGGGGAGCTGTTTTTT. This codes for CASGRQGKPGELFF.

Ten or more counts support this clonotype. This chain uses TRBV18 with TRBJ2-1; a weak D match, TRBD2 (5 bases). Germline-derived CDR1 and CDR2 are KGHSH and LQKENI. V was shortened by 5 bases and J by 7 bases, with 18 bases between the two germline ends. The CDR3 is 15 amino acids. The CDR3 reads CASSTTRGSRNEQFF. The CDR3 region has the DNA TGTGCCAGCTCAACTACTAGAGGGAGCAGAAATGAGCAGTTCTTC.

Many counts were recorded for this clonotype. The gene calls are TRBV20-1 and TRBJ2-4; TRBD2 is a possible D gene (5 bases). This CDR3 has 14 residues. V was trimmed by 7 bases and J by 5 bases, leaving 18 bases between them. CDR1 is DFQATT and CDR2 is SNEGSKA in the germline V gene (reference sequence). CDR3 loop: CSGIGRAGENIQYF. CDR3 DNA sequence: TGCAGTGGTATAGGGAGAGCCGGGGAAAACATTCAGTACTTC.

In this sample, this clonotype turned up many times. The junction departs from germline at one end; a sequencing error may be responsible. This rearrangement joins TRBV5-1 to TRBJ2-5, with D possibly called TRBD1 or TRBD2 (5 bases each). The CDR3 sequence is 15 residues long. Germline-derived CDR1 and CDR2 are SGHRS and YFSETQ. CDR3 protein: CASTLMWGSAEPQYF. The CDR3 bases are TGCGCCAGCACCTTGATGTGGGGGTCAGCGGAGCCCCAGTACTTC.

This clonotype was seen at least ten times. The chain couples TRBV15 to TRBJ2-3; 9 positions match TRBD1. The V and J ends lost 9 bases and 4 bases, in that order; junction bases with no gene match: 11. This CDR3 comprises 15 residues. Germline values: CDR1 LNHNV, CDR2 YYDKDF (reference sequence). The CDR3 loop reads CATSPGTGSADTQYF. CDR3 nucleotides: TGTGCCACTTCGCCCGGGACAGGGAGCGCAGATACGCAGTATTTT. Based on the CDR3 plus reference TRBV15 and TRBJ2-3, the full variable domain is DAMVIQNPRYQVTQFGKPVTLSCSQTLNHNVMYWYQQKSSQAPKLLFHYYDKDFNNEADTPDNFQSRRPNTSFCFLDIRSPGLGDTAMYLCATSPGTGSADTQYFGPGTRLTVL.